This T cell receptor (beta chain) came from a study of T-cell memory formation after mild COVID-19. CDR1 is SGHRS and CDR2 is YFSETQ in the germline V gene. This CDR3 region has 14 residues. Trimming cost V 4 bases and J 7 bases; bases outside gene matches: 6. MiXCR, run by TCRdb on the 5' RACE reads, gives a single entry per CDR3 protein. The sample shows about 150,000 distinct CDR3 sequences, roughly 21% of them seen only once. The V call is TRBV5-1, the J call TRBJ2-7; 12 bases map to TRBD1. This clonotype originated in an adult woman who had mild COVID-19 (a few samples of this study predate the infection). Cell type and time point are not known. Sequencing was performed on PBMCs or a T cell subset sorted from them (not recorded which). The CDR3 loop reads CASSLGQGADEQYF. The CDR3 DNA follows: TGCGCCAGCAGCCTGGGACAGGGGGCGGATGAGCAGTACTTC.